What follows is one T cell receptor (beta chain) and its context. Its antigen is not identified. The CDR3 has 13 amino acids. The V end lost 8 bases, the J end lost 7 bases, and 14 bases lay between the germline ends. Germline-derived CDR1 and CDR2 are MNHNY and SVGAGI (reference sequence). TCRdb re-analysed the 5' RACE reads in MiXCR, keeping a single row per CDR3 protein. The table lists 90,000 to 150,000 distinct CDR3 sequences, about 7.2% of them singletons. The sample belongs to a study of T cells after yellow fever vaccination. Turning to the study itself: Libraries from low-cell-number fractions were prepared with the SMART-Seq v4 Ultra Low Input RNA kit.

General observations from the study: The secondary response peaked faster, at day 5 versus 15, but was weaker.

This chain uses TRBV6-6 with TRBJ1-4; TRBD1 is a possible D gene (5 bases). The sample consisted of CD4+ T cells sorted from PBMCs, taken 35 to 50 days after the first yellow fever vaccination. This TCR derives from a man aged 18 to 35 who received the YFV17D yellow fever vaccine. The CDR3 DNA sequence: TGTGCCAGCCGTCCGGGGGGAAGTGAAAAACTGTTTTTT. Translating it yields CASRPGGSEKLFF.